This T cell receptor beta chain appears in the sequencing data of a study of blood T cell repertoires in COVID-19. Germline trimming cut 3 bases from V and 10 bases from J; bases unmatched to any gene: 9. The CDR3 covers 14 residues. CDR1 MNHEY and CDR2 SMNVEV come from the germline V gene (reference sequence). Profiled with immunoSEQ multiplex PCR; TCRdb holds only in-frame clones, not every one. The top ten hold 2.2% of the sample, which has about 300,000 clones, approximately 90% seen once. The specimen sequenced was peripheral blood. The J gene is TRBJ2-3, the V gene TRBV27; TRBD1 matches 8 bases. The TCR comes from a woman in her 30s with COVID-19, enrolled during active disease. The CDR3 region has the DNA TGTGCCAGCAGTTTCCGACAGGGGATCGGGTCGCAGTATTTT. This gives the protein CASSFRQGIGSQYF.